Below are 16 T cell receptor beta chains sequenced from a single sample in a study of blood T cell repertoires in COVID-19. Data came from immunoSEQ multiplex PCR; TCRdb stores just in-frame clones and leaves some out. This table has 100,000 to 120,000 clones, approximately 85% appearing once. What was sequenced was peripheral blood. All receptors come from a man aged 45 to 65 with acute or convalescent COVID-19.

The CDR3 DNA sequence: TGCGCCAGCAGCTTGGGCGACAGGGGAGAGGAAAAACTGTTTTTT. Protein sequence: CASSLGDRGEEKLFF. This rearrangement joins TRBV5-1 to TRBJ1-4; 8 bases are a match to TRBD1. The CDR3 length is 15 residues. Germline V gives CDR1 SGHRS, CDR2 YFSETQ. The junction had 6 bases not matched to a gene; V was cut back by 0 bases and J by 8 bases.

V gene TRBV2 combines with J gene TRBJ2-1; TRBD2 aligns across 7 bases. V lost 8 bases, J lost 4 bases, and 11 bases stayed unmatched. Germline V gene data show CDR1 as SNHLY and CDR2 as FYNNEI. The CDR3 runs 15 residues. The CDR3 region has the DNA TGTGCCAGCGATGAGTGGCGGGAGTCGTACAATGAGCAGTTCTTC. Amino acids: CASDEWRESYNEQFF.

The CDR3 sequence: CASSLGQTTDTQYF. DNA for the CDR3: TGTGCCAGCAGCCTGGGACAGACCACAGATACGCAGTATTTT. The genes are TRBV9 and TRBJ2-3; 7 bases map to TRBD1. The CDR3 covers 14 residues. With 4 bases clipped from V and 2 bases from J, the junction kept 4 bases outside the gene matches. The germline CDR1 and CDR2 sequences are SGDLS and YYNGEE.

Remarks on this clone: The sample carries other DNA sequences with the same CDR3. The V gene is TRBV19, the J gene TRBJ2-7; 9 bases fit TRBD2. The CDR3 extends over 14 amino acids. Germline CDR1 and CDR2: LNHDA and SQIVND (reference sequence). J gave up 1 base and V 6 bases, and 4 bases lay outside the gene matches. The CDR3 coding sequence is TGTGCCAGTAGCCTTACTAGCGGGTCCTACGAGCAGTACTTC. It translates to CASSLTSGSYEQYF.

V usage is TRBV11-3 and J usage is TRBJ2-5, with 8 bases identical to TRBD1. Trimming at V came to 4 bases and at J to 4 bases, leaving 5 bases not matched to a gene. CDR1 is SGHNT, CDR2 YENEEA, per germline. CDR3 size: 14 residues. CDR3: CASSWTGQGETQYF. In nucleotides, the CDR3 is TGTGCCAGCAGCTGGACAGGACAGGGAGAGACCCAGTACTTC.

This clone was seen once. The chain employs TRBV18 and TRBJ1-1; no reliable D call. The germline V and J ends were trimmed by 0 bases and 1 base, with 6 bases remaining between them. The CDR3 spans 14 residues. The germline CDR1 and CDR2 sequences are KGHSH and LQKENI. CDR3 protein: CASSPPTRNTEAFF. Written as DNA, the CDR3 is TGTGCCAGCTCACCACCGACACGGAACACTGAAGCTTTCTTT.

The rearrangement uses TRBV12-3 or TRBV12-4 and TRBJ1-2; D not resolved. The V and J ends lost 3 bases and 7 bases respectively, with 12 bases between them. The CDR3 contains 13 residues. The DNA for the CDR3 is TGTGCCAGCAGTTTCGTGTTCCAGGCTGGCTACACCTTC. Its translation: CASSFVFQAGYTF.

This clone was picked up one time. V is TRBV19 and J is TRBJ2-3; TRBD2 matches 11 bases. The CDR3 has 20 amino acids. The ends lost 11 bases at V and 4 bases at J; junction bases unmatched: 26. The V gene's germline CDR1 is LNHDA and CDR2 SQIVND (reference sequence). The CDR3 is CASYPTSLAGGLQPPDTQYF. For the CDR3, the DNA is TGTGCCTCCTACCCCACTTCCTTAGCGGGAGGGCTACAGCCCCCAGATACGCAGTATTTT.

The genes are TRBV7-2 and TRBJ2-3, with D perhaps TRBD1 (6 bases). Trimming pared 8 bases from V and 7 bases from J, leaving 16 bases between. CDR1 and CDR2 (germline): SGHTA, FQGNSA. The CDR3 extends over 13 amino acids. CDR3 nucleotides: TGTGCCAGCGGCCCCAACAGGGCGTATACGCAGTATTTT. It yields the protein CASGPNRAYTQYF.

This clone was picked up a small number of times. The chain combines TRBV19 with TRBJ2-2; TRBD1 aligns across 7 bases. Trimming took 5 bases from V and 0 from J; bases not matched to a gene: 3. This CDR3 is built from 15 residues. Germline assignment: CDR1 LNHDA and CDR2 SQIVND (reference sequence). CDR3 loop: CASSQGTANTGELFF. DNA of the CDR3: TGTGCCAGTAGTCAGGGGACAGCGAACACCGGGGAGCTGTTTTTT.

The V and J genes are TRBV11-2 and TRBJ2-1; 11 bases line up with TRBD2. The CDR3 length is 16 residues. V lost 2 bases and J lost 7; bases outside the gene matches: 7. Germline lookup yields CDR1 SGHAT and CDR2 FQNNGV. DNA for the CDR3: TGTGCCAGCAGCTTATTTAGCGGGGGGGCTTATAATGAGCAGTTCTTC. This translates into CASSLFSGGAYNEQFF. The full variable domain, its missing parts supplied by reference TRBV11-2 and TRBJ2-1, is EAGVAQSPRYKIIEKRQSVAFWCNPISGHATLYWYQQILGQGPKLLIQFQNNGVVDDSQLPKDRFSAERLKGVDSTLKIQPAKLEDSAVYLCASSLFSGGAYNEQFFGPGTRLTVL.

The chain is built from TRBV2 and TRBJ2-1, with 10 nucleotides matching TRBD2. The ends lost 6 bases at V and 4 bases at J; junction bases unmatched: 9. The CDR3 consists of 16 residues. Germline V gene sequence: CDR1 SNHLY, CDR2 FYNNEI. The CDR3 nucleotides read TGTGCCAGCAGCCCCATCAGCGGGAGGGCTTACAATGAGCAGTTCTTC. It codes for CASSPISGRAYNEQFF.

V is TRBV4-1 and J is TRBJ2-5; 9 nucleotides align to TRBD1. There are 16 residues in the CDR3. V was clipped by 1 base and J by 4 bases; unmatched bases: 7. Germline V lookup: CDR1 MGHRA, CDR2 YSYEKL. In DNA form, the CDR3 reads TGCGCCAGCAGCCAAGCGGGACAGGGCGGGGGAGAGACCCAGTACTTC. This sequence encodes CASSQAGQGGGETQYF.

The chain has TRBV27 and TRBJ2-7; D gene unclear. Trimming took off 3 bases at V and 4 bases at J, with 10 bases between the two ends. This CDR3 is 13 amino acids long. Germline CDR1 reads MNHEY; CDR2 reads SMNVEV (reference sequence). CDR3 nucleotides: TGTGCCAGCAGTTTTTCCAGGCCTTACGAGCAGTACTTC. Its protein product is CASSFSRPYEQYF.

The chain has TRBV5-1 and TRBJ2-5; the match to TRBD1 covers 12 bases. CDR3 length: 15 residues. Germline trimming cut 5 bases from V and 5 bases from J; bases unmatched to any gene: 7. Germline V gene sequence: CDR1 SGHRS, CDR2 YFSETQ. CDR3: CASSRDRGLGETQYF. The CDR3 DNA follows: TGCGCCAGCAGTCGGGACAGGGGGCTGGGGGAGACCCAGTACTTC.

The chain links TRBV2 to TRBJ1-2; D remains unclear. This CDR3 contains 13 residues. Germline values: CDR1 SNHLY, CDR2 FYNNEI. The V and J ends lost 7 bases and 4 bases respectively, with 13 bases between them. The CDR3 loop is CASISRHSYGYTF. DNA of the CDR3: TGTGCCAGCATCTCGAGACACTCCTATGGCTACACCTTC. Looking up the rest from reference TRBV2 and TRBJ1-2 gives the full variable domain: EPEVTQTPSHQVTQMGQEVILRCVPISNHLYFYWYRQILGQKVEFLVSFYNNEISEKSEIFDDQFSVERPDGSNFTLKIRSTKLEDSAMYFCASISRHSYGYTFGSGTRLTVV.